These 24 T cell receptor beta chains originate from one sample sequenced in a study of CD8 T cells in ankylosing spondylitis. TCRdb called the 5' RACE reads again in MiXCR, with one record for every CDR3 protein. Found here are 700,000 to 1,000,000 distinct CDR3 sequences, 12% of them singletons; the top ten hold approximately 0.51%. These TCRs are of unknown antigen specificity. Whole-study findings and limits: What appeared characteristic of ankylosing spondylitis blood was a TCR beta motif of eight highly homologous variants.

Material for sequencing was blood, either unsorted or a sorted T cell fraction (not recorded which). Receptors were obtained from a male donor with ankylosing spondylitis.

With regard to this clonotype: This may be a read error, as it is one base from a much larger clone. The rearrangement joins TRBV5-1 to TRBJ1-1; D is perhaps TRBD1 (5 bases). CDR1 and CDR2 (germline): SGHRS, YFSETQ. This CDR3 is built from 14 residues. The CDR3 here is CTSSSGLRNTEAFF. For the CDR3, the DNA is TGCACCAGCAGCTCGGGACTCAGGAACACTGAAGCTTTCTTT.

There are a few counts of this clonotype. V gene TRBV2 combines with J gene TRBJ2-5; D is possibly TRBD1 or TRBD2 (5 bases each). Germline CDR1 SNHLY, CDR2 FYNNEI. V shed 7 bases and J shed 5 bases, with 14 bases lying between them. This CDR3 is built from 13 residues. The CDR3 protein is CASTQRWGETQYF. In nucleotides, the CDR3 is TGTGCCAGCACACAGCGGTGGGGGGAGACCCAGTACTTC.

This clonotype was seen at least ten times. The chain recombines TRBV20-1 with TRBJ2-7; D gene uncertain. The ends were cut back, 3 bases at V and 3 bases at J, with 9 bases in the middle. Germline values: CDR1 DFQATT, CDR2 SNEGSKA (reference sequence). The CDR3 is 12 residues long. The CDR3: CSASGLIYEQYF. The CDR3 DNA reads as TGCAGTGCTAGCGGGTTGATCTACGAGCAGTACTTC.

At least ten counts were recorded for this clonotype. The chain couples TRBV10-3 to TRBJ1-1; 7 bases map to TRBD1. CDR1 is ENHRY and CDR2 is SYGVKD in the germline V gene. The V segment lost 10 bases and the J segment 5 bases; nucleotides outside the gene matches: 7. The CDR3 runs to 12 residues. CDR3 in DNA: TGTGCCACGGGCAGGGGGGGTACTGAAGCTTTCTTT. Residues: CATGRGGTEAFF.

This rearrangement joins TRBV23-1 to TRBJ1-4; 11 positions agree with TRBD1. TRBV23-1 qualifies as an ORF whose function is uncertain. V lost 1 base, J lost 8 bases, and 0 bases stayed unmatched. CDR3 length: 14 amino acids. The CDR3: CASSQWTGGEKLFF. DNA for the CDR3: TGCGCCAGCAGTCAATGGACAGGGGGCGAAAAACTGTTTTTT.

The J gene is TRBJ2-4, the V gene TRBV27; 8 bases fit TRBD1. Germline loops: CDR1 MNHEY, CDR2 SMNVEV (reference sequence). The length of the CDR3 is 15 residues. Trimming cost V 6 bases and J 4 bases; bases outside gene matches: 8. In nucleotides, the CDR3 is TGTGCCAGCAGGCAGTCAGGGGGCCGGAAAAACATTCAGTACTTC. Its protein product is CASRQSGGRKNIQYF.

This clonotype was seen a handful of times. The chain recombines TRBV20-1 with TRBJ2-3; 11 nucleotides agree with TRBD2. J lost 0 bases, V lost 6 bases, and 5 bases had no gene match. This CDR3 is built from 15 residues. Per the germline V gene, CDR1 is DFQATT and CDR2 is SNEGSKA (reference sequence). This CDR3 is CSAGTSGISTDTQYF. In nucleotides, the CDR3 is TGCAGTGCGGGGACTAGCGGTATTAGCACAGATACGCAGTATTTT.

This clonotype was detected many times. The chain joins TRBV7-6 to TRBJ2-5; 8 bases align to TRBD1. The germline CDR1 and CDR2 sequences are SGHVS and FNYEAQ. There are 14 residues in the CDR3. V lost 5 bases to trimming and J lost 4 bases; unmatched junction nucleotides: 6. CDR3 residues: CASSLTGVGETQYF. DNA of the CDR3: TGTGCCAGCAGCCTGACAGGGGTAGGAGAGACCCAGTACTTC.

This clonotype was seen more than once but under ten times. J is TRBJ2-7 and V is TRBV9; possible D gene TRBD1, 7 bases. With 3 bases removed from V and 5 bases from J, the gap between germline ends came to 21 bases. Germline V gene sequence: CDR1 SGDLS, CDR2 YYNGEE. This CDR3 is 16 amino acids long. CDR3 region: CASSARPTGWRDEQYF. In DNA form, the CDR3 reads TGTGCCAGCAGCGCCCGCCCGACAGGGTGGAGGGACGAGCAGTACTTC. Filled out from reference TRBV9 and TRBJ2-7, the complete variable domain reads DSGVTQTPKHLITATGQRVTLRCSPRSGDLSVYWYQQSLDQGLQFLIQYYNGEERAKGNILERFSAQQFPDLHSELNLSSLELGDSALYFCASSARPTGWRDEQYFGPGTRLTVT.

Ten or more counts support this clonotype. An end of the junction differs from the germline gene, which may be a read error. The chain has TRBV7-2 and TRBJ2-3; the match to TRBD2 covers 14 bases. In germline, CDR1 is SGHTA, CDR2 FQGNSA. CDR3 length: 16 residues. The CDR3 here is CASSSGLAGDTDTQYF. The CDR3 DNA reads TGTGCTAGCAGCTCGGGACTAGCGGGAGACACAGATACGCAGTATTTT.

This clonotype came up a few times. The rearrangement uses TRBV20-1 and TRBJ2-3, with 11 nucleotides matching TRBD2. With 6 bases clipped from V and 4 bases from J, the junction kept 6 bases outside the gene matches. The CDR3 covers 14 residues. The germline V gene has CDR1 DFQATT and CDR2 SNEGSKA (reference sequence). CDR3 amino acids: CSALAGAPADTQYF. CDR3 DNA: TGCAGTGCACTAGCGGGGGCTCCAGCAGATACGCAGTATTTT.

The chain couples TRBV15 to TRBJ2-7; 9 bases fit TRBD2. The CDR3 runs to 15 residues. The germline CDR1 and CDR2 sequences are LNHNV and YYDKDF (reference sequence). The V gene end was trimmed by 5 bases and the J gene end by 3 bases; junction bases not matched to a gene: 8. The CDR3 region is CATSPRLAEYYEQYF. The CDR3 region has the DNA TGTGCCACCAGCCCAAGACTAGCGGAGTACTACGAGCAGTACTTC.

Regarding this clonotype: With a much larger clone just one base away, this may be a read error. The chain employs TRBV27 and TRBJ1-3, with a possible D match to TRBD1 (5 bases). V shed 6 bases and J shed 2 bases, with 8 bases lying between them. The length of the CDR3 is 13 residues. Looked up from germline, CDR1 is MNHEY and CDR2 is SMNVEV (reference sequence). The CDR3 nucleotides are TGTGCCAGCAGGGAGACAGCTGGAAACACCATATATTTT. It codes for CASRETAGNTIYF.

This clonotype has more than one count but fewer than ten. The chain joins TRBV7-2 to TRBJ2-5, with D maybe TRBD2 (6 bases). The germline V gene has CDR1 SGHTA and CDR2 FQGNSA. This CDR3 region has 13 residues. Trimming pared 5 bases from V and 3 bases from J, leaving 10 bases between. The CDR3, as DNA: TGTGCCAGCAGCCGGCCGGGAGAAGAGACCCAGTACTTC. This encodes CASSRPGEETQYF. Together with reference TRBV7-2 and TRBJ2-5, the CDR3 gives the full variable domain: GAGVSQSPSNKVTEKGKDVELRCDPISGHTALYWYRQSLGQGLEFLIYFQGNSAPDKSGLPSDRFSAERTGGSVSTLTIQRTQQEDSAVYLCASSRPGEETQYFGPGTRLLVL.

Only a few counts were recorded for this clonotype. This chain connects TRBV20-1 to TRBJ2-7, with no clear D. With 1 base removed from V and 6 bases from J, the gap between germline ends came to 4 bases. CDR1 and CDR2 (germline): DFQATT, SNEGSKA (reference sequence). The CDR3 is 10 amino acids. For the CDR3, the DNA is TGCAGTGCTAGAGCACGCGAGCAGTACTTC. Amino acids: CSARAREQYF.

The chain has TRBV12-3 or TRBV12-4 and TRBJ1-1; D is unresolved. This CDR3 spans 11 amino acids. Between the trimmed V and J ends, which lost 7 bases and 8 bases, there was a span of 11 bases. Here the CDR3 reads CASTSFPEAFF. The CDR3 nucleotides are TGTGCCAGCACCTCTTTCCCAGAAGCTTTCTTT.

The rearrangement links TRBV7-9 to TRBJ2-1; TRBD1 matches at 10 bases. This CDR3 region has 17 residues. Trimming took 4 bases from V and 10 from J; bases not matched to a gene: 16. Germline V CDR1 and CDR2: SEHNR, FQNEAQ (reference sequence). CDR3 protein: CASSSSPPGQGLREQFF. The CDR3 DNA sequence: TGTGCCAGCAGCTCCTCCCCCCCGGGACAGGGGTTGCGGGAGCAGTTCTTC. Looking up the rest from reference TRBV7-9 and TRBJ2-1 gives the full variable domain: DTGVSQNPRHKITKRGQNVTFRCDPISEHNRLYWYRQTLGQGPEFLTYFQNEAQLEKSRLLSDRFSAERPKGSFSTLEIQRTEQGDSAMYLCASSSSPPGQGLREQFFGPGTRLTVL.

This clonotype was seen repeatedly, ten times or more. Here the CDR3 DNA reads TGCAGCGTCGCAACTAGCGGACTTCGCACAGATACGCAGTATTTT. It is translated as CSVATSGLRTDTQYF. This chain uses TRBV29-1 with TRBJ2-3, with 8 bases fitting TRBD2. V was clipped by 6 bases and J by 1 base; unmatched bases: 9. The CDR3 length is 15 residues. Germline CDR1 reads SQVTM; CDR2 reads ANQGSEA.

The gene calls are TRBV15 and TRBJ2-1, with 11 bases identical to TRBD2. The CDR3 extends over 16 amino acids. The germline gives CDR1 LNHNV, CDR2 YYDKDF (reference sequence). J was trimmed by 9 bases and V by 0 bases; bases with no gene match: 7. In DNA, the CDR3 is TGTGCCACCAGCAGAGATTTACTAGCGGGAGCGGGTGAGCAGTTCTTC. Translation: CATSRDLLAGAGEQFF.

A few counts support this clonotype. The chain carries TRBV10-3 and TRBJ1-2; 9 nucleotides agree with TRBD1. Germline loops: CDR1 ENHRY, CDR2 SYGVKD. V shed 6 bases, J shed 7 bases, and the junction held 9 bases outside the gene matches. This CDR3 is 14 amino acids long. The CDR3 DNA sequence: TGTGCCATCAGCATGGGACAGGGTATGAGTGGCTACACCTTC. Translating it yields CAISMGQGMSGYTF.

The chain combines TRBV6-2 or TRBV6-3 with TRBJ1-5; no definite D call. V lost 0 bases and J lost 7, with 10 bases in between. In germline, CDR1 is MNHEY, CDR2 SVGEGT. CDR3 size: 14 residues. CDR3 sequence reads: CASSYSRGLQPQHF. CDR3 bases: TGTGCCAGCAGTTACTCCCGGGGTTTGCAGCCCCAGCATTTT.

This clonotype appeared a few times. This rearrangement joins TRBV5-6 to TRBJ2-5, with D perhaps matching TRBD2 (5 bases). CDR1 and CDR2 from the germline V gene are SGHDT and YYEEEE. Trimming removed 4 bases from V and 5 bases from J, with 12 bases in between. The length of the CDR3 is 13 residues. CDR3 in DNA: TGTGCCAGCAGCGCGGGCCCGACGGAGACCCAGTACTTC. Residues: CASSAGPTETQYF.

A few counts support this clonotype. The J gene is TRBJ2-3, the V gene TRBV9; D may be TRBD1 (6 bases). Per germline, CDR1 SGDLS and CDR2 YYNGEE. The length of the CDR3 is 15 residues. V shed 4 bases and J shed 2 bases, with 14 bases lying between them. The CDR3 sequence: CASSTRQVTTDTQYF. In DNA form, the CDR3 reads TGTGCCAGCAGCACCCGACAGGTCACCACAGATACGCAGTATTTT.

The rearrangement uses TRBV9 and TRBJ1-4; TRBD1 matches 9 bases. The CDR3 spans 12 residues. Per germline, CDR1 SGDLS and CDR2 YYNGEE. Trimming at V came to 4 bases and at J to 10 bases, leaving 2 bases not matched to a gene. The CDR3 DNA reads as TGTGCCAGCAGCCTGGACAGGGGAAAACTGTTTTTT. It codes for CASSLDRGKLFF.